The clone carrying this T cell receptor beta chain has just one count. Antigen unknown. The CDR3 runs to 14 residues. CDR1 and CDR2 (germline): MDHEN, SYDVKM. J was trimmed by 5 bases and V by 2 bases; bases with no gene match: 4. The data originate from a study of shared clonotypes between healthy human individuals. Roughly 90 million PBMCs served as the genomic DNA source for unsorted samples. Replicate PCRs were loaded with around 0.3 ug DNA from unsorted PBMC, around 30,000 T cell genomes. Only in-frame clones appear in the TCRdb table, and some are missing; sequencing was by immunoSEQ multiplex PCR. This repertoire shows fewer than 550,000 clones, roughly 79% found once; its top ten account for approximately 13%. Findings and caveats of the study: Clonotype sharing among donors likely depends on sequencing depth. Since donors were few, the genetic and exposure-history diversity represented was limited.

This TCR was sampled from a woman aged 40 to 50 in good health. Some clones in this sample may be carry-over from other donors' samples. This chain joins TRBV28 and TRBJ2-5; 8 bases match TRBD2. The sample comprised PBMCs. CDR3 protein: CASSLGLAGETQYF. CDR3 DNA sequence: TGTGCCAGCAGTTTAGGGCTAGCGGGTGAGACCCAGTACTTC. The variable domain in full, with the rest retrieved from reference TRBV28 and TRBJ2-5, is DVKVTQSSRYLVKRTGEKVFLECVQDMDHENMFWYRQDPGLGLRLIYFSYDVKMKEKGDIPEGYSVSREKKERFSLILESASTNQTSMYLCASSLGLAGETQYFGPGTRLLVL.